This T cell receptor beta chain is drawn from a study of T cells after yellow fever vaccination. This clonotype was observed a few times. UMIs were added to TCR cDNA along with a universal primer site when it was made by 5'RACE template switching. TCRdb reprocessed the 5' RACE reads via MiXCR and lists one record per CDR3 protein. The data contain hundreds of thousands of distinct CDR3 sequences, roughly an eighth of them seen just once; the ten biggest clones take up 15%. This sample comprised PBMCs, obtained on the day of the yellow fever booster vaccination. The TCR sequence derives from a man aged 25-40 years who received the YFV17D yellow fever vaccine.

The CDR3 coding sequence is TGTGCCAGCAGCCAGAGGCTCTACGAGCAGTACTTC. This encodes CASSQRLYEQYF. The chain combines TRBV14 with TRBJ2-7, with unresolved D. V was shortened by 3 bases and J by 3 bases, with 6 bases between the two germline ends. The CDR3 is made up of 12 amino acids. In germline, CDR1 is SGHDN, CDR2 FVKESK. Supplemented by reference TRBV14 and TRBJ2-7, the full variable domain reads EAGVTQFPSHSVIEKGQTVTLRCDPISGHDNLYWYRRVMGKEIKFLLHFVKESKQDESGMPNNRFLAERTGGTYSTLKVQPAELEDSGVYFCASSQRLYEQYFGPGTRLTVT.